This T cell receptor (beta chain) derives from a study of CD8 T cells in ankylosing spondylitis (dated by TCRdb to the late 2010s). Some background on the complete study: To find TCR variants linked to disease, the study profiled T cell receptor beta repertoires in ankylosing spondylitis patients and healthy donors. The full study cohort was made up of about 25 ankylosing spondylitis patients and 108 healthy donors. Peripheral blood samples were taken, and synovial fluid was additionally collected from ankylosing spondylitis patients.

V is pared back by 5 bases and J by 5 bases, with 13 bases lying between the germline termini. Reading from cysteine to phenylalanine, the CDR3 counts 14 amino acids. Only the CDR3 part of the read is kept: 42 bases, read in frame from the first base. Looking up the germline V gene yields CDR1 SGHTA and CDR2 FQGNSA. Remarks on this clonotype: The antigen this receptor binds is unknown. Base qualities are not at hand, and no much larger clone is one base apart.

The sequencer was an Illumina HiSeq 2500. Quantitative 5'-RACE with molecular barcodes was the method used to prepare the TCR beta libraries. As for how the authors treated the data: A new computational method, built on a probabilistic model of VDJ rearrangement, was used to identify disease-linked TCR variants. Clones were called with MiXCR by TCRdb after fastp trimmed the public reads at Q25, and only in-frame beta chains were retained. CDR3 protein duplicates are merged, each entry listing the most common genes and DNA. V and J calls and clone size were set by TCRdb, not the authors. Counted in this sample were 400,000 or so distinct CDR3 sequences; roughly 25% of them appeared once. Roughly 0.9% of the sample rests with the top ten. Results the study describes overall, beyond this receptor: The disease-linked clones were reported to be significantly enriched in matched synovial fluid samples from ankylosing spondylitis patients. Some of the motif variants had been reported before in the synovial fluid and blood of reactive arthritis patients, a finding that suggests common disease-initiation mechanisms. The disease-linked clones had a CD8+ phenotype and were found at relatively low frequencies in peripheral blood. A TCR beta motif of several highly homologous amino acid variants appeared characteristic of blood from ankylosing spondylitis patients.

The V and J segments used are TRBV7-2 and TRBJ2-1; the D gene is unclear. The sequencing input was blood, either unsorted or a sorted T cell fraction (not recorded which). The TCR originated in a male donor with ankylosing spondylitis. The CDR3 has the sequence CASSPAWIDNEQFF. The DNA is as follows: TGTGCCAGCAGCCCCGCTTGGATCGACAATGAGCAGTTCTTC.